This TCR beta chain originates from a study of blood T cells in healthy people across ages. This clonotype was recorded only once. A second PCR of about 7 to 12 cycles used a sample-barcoded 5' primer and a J-beta primer mix. TCRdb independently ran MiXCR on the 5' RACE reads; one entry per CDR3 protein. This table holds approximately 730,000 distinct CDR3 sequences, roughly 45% found once. Germline V gene data show CDR1 as DFQATT and CDR2 as SNEGSKA (reference sequence). The ends lost 5 bases at V and 6 bases at J; junction bases unmatched: 7. The CDR3 runs 14 residues. Sequenced input: blood. J is TRBJ2-1 and V is TRBV20-1; 10 bases line up with TRBD2. This sequence was found in a woman aged 55-69 years in good health. CDR3 DNA: TGCAGTGCTCATAGCGGGAGGCGGGGCAATGAGCAGTTCTTC. Its translation is CSAHSGRRGNEQFF.